The following is a T cell receptor beta chain sequence with its context. Germline loops: CDR1 MNHEY, CDR2 SMNVEV (reference sequence). J gave up 7 bases and V 6 bases, and 8 bases lay outside the gene matches. There are 15 residues in the CDR3. The data are from a study of T cell changes during pregnancy in multiple sclerosis. Produced via immunoSEQ multiplex PCR; TCRdb's table is partial and in-frame only. The data show more than 90,000 clones, 80% to 95% seen once. Sequences were derived from peripheral blood, sampled after pregnancy. This clonotype originated in a female donor with multiple sclerosis, enrolled in a pregnancy study. J is TRBJ1-6 and V is TRBV27; 8 nucleotides line up with TRBD1. DNA for the CDR3: TGTGCCAGCAGAACCGGGACAGGACTAAATTCACCCCTCCACTTT. Encoded protein: CASRTGTGLNSPLHF.